Described below is a single T cell receptor beta chain sequence and its context. Its antigen remains unidentified. Per-base quality was not reported, and no clone a single base away is much larger than it. V is pared back by 7 bases and J by 7 bases, with 10 bases lying between the germline termini. Reading from cysteine to phenylalanine, the CDR3 counts 11 amino acids. Here the CDR3 DNA is all that survives: 33 bases in frame from base 1. Looking up the germline V gene yields CDR1 SNHLY and CDR2 FYNNEI. These data are taken from a study of control samples from healthy donors and cancer patients (dated by TCRdb to 2018 to 2021). The method was the immunoSEQ multiplex PCR assay. This is the immuneACCESS table as TCRdb keeps it, with only in-frame sequences that have V and J called. A part of the clones is gone; compared with another copy, unresolved V genes explain less than half, and the rest is unexplained. This sample gives 100,000 to 150,000 clones in total; about 86% of them show up just once. About an eighth of the sample lies in the top ten.

The sample was blood. The receptor was isolated from a young man in good health. The chain couples TRBV2 to TRBJ1-1; too little of a D gene remains to name it. The DNA sequence is as follows: TGTGCCAGCATTTCCGGAGTTGAAGCTTTCTTT. Its translation reads: CASISGVEAFF.